This T cell receptor beta chain was sequenced during a study of T cell responses to AZD1222 COVID-19 vaccine. Profiling relied on immunoSEQ multiplex PCR, and the TCRdb table lists in-frame clones only, not all of them. The table records 66,000 or so clones, 70% to 80% of them present only once. V lost 0 bases, J lost 6 bases, and 3 bases stayed unmatched. CDR1 and CDR2 from the germline V gene are SGHDT and YYEEEE. The CDR3 totals 15 residues. V gene TRBV5-6 combines with J gene TRBJ2-1; 10 positions match TRBD2. This specimen consisted of peripheral blood, obtained on day 0 of MenACWY control vaccination. This clonotype was obtained from an adult in good health. The CDR3 spells CASSLAAGGRNEQFF. The CDR3, as DNA: TGTGCCAGCAGCTTGGCAGCGGGGGGGCGCAATGAGCAGTTCTTC. Looking up the rest from reference TRBV5-6 and TRBJ2-1 gives the full variable domain: DAGVTQSPTHLIKTRGQQVTLRCSPKSGHDTVSWYQQALGQGPQFIFQYYEEEERQRGNFPDRFSGHQFPNYSSELNVNALLLGDSALYLCASSLAAGGRNEQFFGPGTRLTVL.